The T cell receptor beta chain under discussion was sequenced for a study of blood T cell repertoires in COVID-19. Whole-study context: Sites across the United States, Italy and Spain contributed samples from acute and convalescent COVID-19. Nucleic acid was either cDNA or gDNA, and it came from T cells, B-cell-depleted T cells, or PBMCs.

In the original analysis: Nucleated cell counts were estimated from reference gene primer amplification. The data were produced by immunoSEQ multiplex PCR, yet TCRdb's version contains in-frame clones alone and is incomplete. The DNA was the basis for D and trimming; V, J and clone size are from that table. The table shows just over 200,000 clones, with roughly 75% occurring only once. Germline CDR1 reads SNHLY; CDR2 reads FYNNEI. The CDR3 has 13 residues. J was trimmed by 4 bases and V by 8 bases; bases with no gene match: 5. The rearrangement joins TRBV2 to TRBJ2-5; the match to TRBD1 covers 9 bases. The sequence derives from a woman between 70 and 85 years old with acute or convalescent COVID-19. What was sequenced was peripheral blood. The CDR3 region has the DNA TGTGCCAGCGGGGACAGGGAGCTAGAGACCCAGTACTTC. It codes for CASGDRELETQYF.